The clone carrying this T cell receptor beta chain was detected many times. Its specificity is unknown. The library was built from 400 to 500 ng RNA with molecular barcoded adaptors for alpha/delta and beta/gamma chains. TCRdb reprocessed the reads with MiXCR, giving one entry per CDR3 protein. The sample lists some 41,000 distinct CDR3 sequences, roughly an eighth occurring once. This sample was included in a study of read filtering for tumor transcriptome and immune sequencing. Broader study findings: Around 84% of IR-seq clonotypes had one read, totaling 3% to 4.5% of reads; RNA-seq: 74.6% and 44.6%.

CDR1 and CDR2 (germline): SGHVS, FQNEAQ. V dropped 4 bases and J dropped 11 bases, with 17 bases sitting between them. The CDR3 runs to 13 residues. The sequence was obtained from a donor at least 40 years old with multiple myeloma. The sample was a population of CD138-negative cells sorted from bone marrow. The chain recombines TRBV7-8 with TRBJ1-1, with no clear D. The CDR3 spells CASSYRTGRRAFF. The CDR3 bases are TGTGCCAGCAGCTATCGGACGGGAAGGCGGGCTTTCTTT.